Below, one TCR beta chain is given with its context. Its specificity is unknown. The sample is drawn from a study of OX40 agonist ivuxolimab in advanced cancers. Study details: Intravenous ivuxolimab at 0.01 to 10 mg/kg was given to patients every 2 weeks. Having had anti-PD-1, anti-PD-L1 or anti-CTLA-4 therapy before was allowed, and approximately 40% had some. Three dose-escalation patients had partial responses: one with hepatocellular carcinoma and two with cutaneous melanoma.

TCRdb's table, derived via immunoSEQ multiplex PCR, lists solely in-frame clones and lacks some. The table has around 26,000 clones, roughly 79% seen once. Findings of the study overall: Dosing at 0.1 to 3.0 mg/kg was accompanied by clonal expansion of CD4+ and CD8+ blood T cells by week 6.

The clonotype comes from an adult with an advanced solid tumor such as melanoma, head and neck, liver or kidney cancer. This material consisted of CD4+ or CD8+ T cells sorted from blood, taken in a trial of the OX40 agonist ivuxolimab.

Here the CDR3 DNA reads TGTGCCAGCAGTTACTCTCCGCGTTTCACAGATACGCAGTATTTT. Encoded protein: CASSYSPRFTDTQYF. The chain carries TRBV6-5 and TRBJ2-3; D is unresolved. Looked up from germline, CDR1 is MNHEY and CDR2 is SVGAGI. CDR3 length: 15 amino acids. The V end was cut by 0 bases, the J end by 2 bases, with 9 bases between.